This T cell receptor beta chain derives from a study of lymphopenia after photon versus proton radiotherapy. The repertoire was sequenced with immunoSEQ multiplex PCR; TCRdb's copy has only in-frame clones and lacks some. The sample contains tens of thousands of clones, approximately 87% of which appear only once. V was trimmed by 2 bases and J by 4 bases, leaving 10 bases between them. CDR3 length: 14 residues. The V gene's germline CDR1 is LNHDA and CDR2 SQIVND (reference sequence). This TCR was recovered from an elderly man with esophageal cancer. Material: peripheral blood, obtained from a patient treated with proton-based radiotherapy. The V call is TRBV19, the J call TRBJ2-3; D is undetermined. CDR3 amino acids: CASSITENPDTQYF. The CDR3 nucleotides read TGTGCCAGTAGTATAACTGAGAATCCAGATACGCAGTATTTT.